The rows below give T cell receptor beta chains drawn from one sample of a study of T cell repertoires in cytomegalovirus infection. MiXCR, applied by TCRdb to the reads, yields one record per CDR3 protein. Seen here are fewer than 650,000 distinct CDR3 sequences, around 40% observed once, and the top ten hold about 46%. Antigen specificity for these receptors is unknown. The specimen comprised cultured PBMCs, sampled from culture after CMV antigen stimulation. The origin of the receptors is a human donor in good health (CMV status not recorded). Some clones in this sample may be carry-over from other donors' samples. The CDR3 runs from the conserved cysteine through the conserved F or W. The order of the fields is D gene, V gene, clone size, J gene, CDR3 protein, CDR3 DNA. The D gene is left open where the match is weak. The size of a clone is reported for some rows only, either as once, few or many, or as a class for expanded clones.

TRBD1	TRBV20-1	few	TRBJ2-2	CSVSPDRATGELFF	TGCAGTGTCTCCCCCGACAGGGCGACCGGGGAGCTGTTTTTT
-	TRBV6-5	few	TRBJ2-2	CASSTWGEAVDTGELFF	TGTGCCAGCAGCACCTGGGGAGAAGCGGTCGACACCGGGGAGCTGTTTTTT
-	TRBV7-2	-	TRBJ1-6	CASAGRGYNSPLHF	TGTGCCAGCGCCGGCAGGGGATATAATTCACCCCTCCACTTT
-	TRBV7-2	few	TRBJ2-3	CASSPDRGSADTQYF	TGTGCCAGCAGCCCAGATCGGGGTAGCGCAGATACGCAGTATTTT
-	TRBV12-3/TRBV12-4	-	TRBJ2-3	CASSLASGWSTDTQYF	TGTGCCAGCAGTTTAGCGAGCGGGTGGAGCACAGATACGCAGTATTTT
-	TRBV28	once	TRBJ2-4	CASSPVVVWAKNIQYF	TGTGCCAGCAGCCCGGTAGTCGTTTGGGCCAAAAACATTCAGTACTTC
TRBD1	TRBV27	-	TRBJ1-2	CASSKTRDRETGYTF	TGTGCCAGCAGTAAAACCCGGGACAGGGAAACTGGCTACACCTTC
-	TRBV25-1	-	TRBJ2-1	CASGGRGWDEQFF	TGTGCCAGCGGGGGGAGAGGGTGGGATGAGCAGTTCTTC
-	TRBV19	once	TRBJ2-5	CASSSIAATQETQYF	TGTGCCAGTAGTTCCATAGCGGCCACCCAAGAGACCCAGTACTTC
-	TRBV7-2	few	TRBJ2-5	CASSPGARETQYF	TGTGCCAGCAGCCCCGGGGCGCGGGAGACCCAGTACTTC
-	TRBV20-1	once	TRBJ2-5	CSASGVPFQETQYF	TGCAGTGCTAGCGGGGTGCCCTTCCAAGAGACCCAGTACTTC
TRBD2	TRBV7-2	few	TRBJ2-1	CASRQASGSYEQFF	TGTGCCAGCCGACAGGCTAGCGGGAGCTATGAGCAGTTCTTC
-	TRBV7-2	few	TRBJ2-7	CASSLGGGIGTYEQYF	TGTGCCAGCAGCTTAGGAGGAGGGATTGGCACCTACGAGCAGTACTTC
TRBD1	TRBV7-2	few	TRBJ1-1	CASSWRDRDTEAFF	TGTGCCAGCAGCTGGCGGGACAGGGACACTGAAGCTTTCTTT
TRBD1	TRBV6-1	once	TRBJ2-7	CASSGDRVSRRQYF	TGTGCCAGCAGTGGGGACAGGGTGAGTCGCCGGCAGTACTTC
TRBD2	TRBV7-9	-	TRBJ2-1	CASSTTSGVSYNEQFF	TGTGCCAGCAGCACGACTAGCGGGGTCTCCTACAATGAGCAGTTCTTC
-	TRBV7-9	many	TRBJ2-1	CASSPIRGKTYNEQFF	TGTGCCAGCAGCCCAATTCGGGGGAAAACCTACAATGAGCAGTTCTTC
TRBD1	TRBV12-3/TRBV12-4	few	TRBJ1-1	CASSPGQGQAFF	TGTGCCAGCAGCCCCGGACAGGGGCAAGCTTTCTTT
TRBD1	TRBV12-3/TRBV12-4	few	TRBJ2-1	CASSPRTQGLANEQFF	TGTGCCAGCAGTCCAAGGACACAGGGGCTGGCCAATGAGCAGTTCTTC
-	TRBV5-8	-	TRBJ1-5	CASSLVGAGHQPQHF	TGTGCCAGCAGCTTGGTTGGTGCAGGCCATCAGCCCCAGCATTTT
-	TRBV12-3/TRBV12-4	few	TRBJ1-5	CASSTLGGDQPQHF	TGTGCCAGCAGTACCCTCGGAGGGGATCAGCCCCAGCATTTT
-	TRBV6-1	-	TRBJ2-7	CASRVNRDSYEQYF	TGTGCCAGCAGAGTGAATAGGGACTCCTACGAGCAGTACTTC
TRBD2	TRBV12-3/TRBV12-4	few	TRBJ2-1	CASTPSGRYNEQFF	TGTGCCAGCACCCCTAGCGGGAGGTACAATGAGCAGTTCTTC
-	TRBV7-2	few	TRBJ2-3	CASSFSGPTVADTQYF	TGTGCCAGCAGCTTTTCGGGACCTACAGTCGCAGATACGCAGTATTTT
-	TRBV30	-	TRBJ2-1	CAWTGGASAYNEQFF	TGTGCCTGGACAGGAGGGGCTAGCGCATACAATGAGCAGTTCTTC